This TCR beta chain comes out of a study of response to subunit inactivated influenza vaccine. TCRdb re-derived calls from the RT-PCR reads in MiXCR, one entry per CDR3 protein. The data hold some 190,000 distinct CDR3 sequences, with roughly an eighth observed a single time. Between the trimmed V and J ends, which lost 6 bases and 3 bases, there was a span of 24 bases. Germline CDR1 reads MNHEY; CDR2 reads SVGEGT. This CDR3 is 17 amino acids long. This clonotype has a count of ten or more. The TCR originated in a man between 50 and 59 years old who received an inactivated influenza vaccine. This material consisted of CD8+ T cells sorted from PBMCs, taken approximately 5 days after vaccination. The chain uses TRBV6-2 or TRBV6-3 and TRBJ2-7; TRBD1 is a possible D gene (6 bases). This CDR3 is CASSSRFRDKGHYEQYF. CDR3 nucleotides: TGTGCCAGCAGCTCACGTTTCCGGGACAAGGGCCACTACGAGCAGTACTTC.